These T cell receptor beta chains were read from a single sample in a study of T cell responses to AZD1222 COVID-19 vaccine. The repertoire was sequenced with immunoSEQ multiplex PCR; TCRdb's copy has only in-frame clones and lacks some. The sample includes about 100,000 clones, about 87% of them seen just once. Source: peripheral blood, taken on day 0 of AZD1222 vaccination. These TCRs come from an adult in good health. Each CDR3 is given with its conserved first and last residue. Each record gives: V gene, J gene, D gene, clone size, CDR3 DNA, CDR3 protein. D genes are given only for firm matches. Size values are once, few and many counts, or a class for expanded clones, and some rows have none.

v_gene: TRBV5-1
j_gene: TRBJ2-1
d_gene: TRBD2
abundance: .
CDR3nt: TGCGCCAGCAGCTTGGGGACTAGCGGGGGCCCAGAGGAGTTCTTC
CDR3aa: CASSLGTSGGPEEFF

v_gene: TRBV2
j_gene: TRBJ1-5
d_gene: TRBD1
abundance: .
CDR3nt: TGTGCCAGCAGTTGGGGACAGAGCAATCAGCCCCAGCATTTT
CDR3aa: CASSWGQSNQPQHF

v_gene: TRBV19
j_gene: TRBJ1-5
d_gene: .
abundance: once
CDR3nt: TGTGCCAGTACCCGGGGGGGTGATAGCAATCAGCCCCAGCATTTT
CDR3aa: CASTRGGDSNQPQHF

v_gene: TRBV7-9
j_gene: TRBJ1-5
d_gene: .
abundance: .
CDR3nt: TGTGCCAGCAGCCCAACAGGGAGCAATCAGCCCCAGCATTTT
CDR3aa: CASSPTGSNQPQHF

v_gene: TRBV24-1
j_gene: TRBJ2-1
d_gene: .
abundance: few
CDR3nt: TGTGCCACCAGTGACCGGGACGCTCGCGACTACAATGAGCAGTTCTTC
CDR3aa: CATSDRDARDYNEQFF

v_gene: TRBV14
j_gene: TRBJ2-5
d_gene: .
abundance: .
CDR3nt: TGTGCCAGCAGCCAGACCGGGACAATGGGCCGGGGGACCCAGTACTTC
CDR3aa: CASSQTGTMGRGTQYF

v_gene: TRBV11-3
j_gene: TRBJ1-1
d_gene: TRBD1
abundance: .
CDR3nt: TGTGCCAGCAGCTCCACTCAGACAGGGATGAACACTGAAGCTTTCTTT
CDR3aa: CASSSTQTGMNTEAFF

v_gene: TRBV11-3
j_gene: TRBJ1-4
d_gene: .
abundance: .
CDR3nt: TGTGCCAGCAGCTTAAGCGCGACAGGCCACATAGAAAAACTGTTTTTT
CDR3aa: CASSLSATGHIEKLFF

v_gene: TRBV7-2
j_gene: TRBJ1-5
d_gene: .
abundance: .
CDR3nt: TGTGCCAGCAGCTTAGACTCCACCAATCAGCCCCAGCATTTT
CDR3aa: CASSLDSTNQPQHF

v_gene: TRBV11-1
j_gene: TRBJ2-2
d_gene: TRBD1
abundance: .
CDR3nt: TGTGCCAGCAGCTCCTCCGGGACAGGTCTAACCGGGGAGCTGTTTTTT
CDR3aa: CASSSSGTGLTGELFF

v_gene: TRBV12-3/TRBV12-4
j_gene: TRBJ2-3
d_gene: .
abundance: .
CDR3nt: TGTGCCAGCAGAGACTATGGCACAGATACGCAGTATTTT
CDR3aa: CASRDYGTDTQYF

v_gene: TRBV19
j_gene: TRBJ2-5
d_gene: .
abundance: .
CDR3nt: TGTGCCAGTAGTACCCCCGGGATACAAGAGACCCAGTACTTC
CDR3aa: CASSTPGIQETQYF

v_gene: TRBV6-1
j_gene: TRBJ2-7
d_gene: .
abundance: .
CDR3nt: TGTGCCAGCAGTGAAAGTTACCTCTACGAGCAGTACTTC
CDR3aa: CASSESYLYEQYF

v_gene: TRBV2
j_gene: TRBJ1-5
d_gene: .
abundance: .
CDR3nt: TGTGCCAGCAGTGAGGTGTCAGGGGATCAGCCCCAGCATTTT
CDR3aa: CASSEVSGDQPQHF

v_gene: TRBV6-2/TRBV6-3
j_gene: TRBJ1-1
d_gene: .
abundance: once
CDR3nt: TGTGCCAGCAGCTATGAACAGGGACTTGATGCTTTCTTT
CDR3aa: CASSYEQGLDAFF

v_gene: TRBV6-5
j_gene: TRBJ2-3
d_gene: TRBD2
abundance: .
CDR3nt: TGTGCCAGCAGTTACCGTTCTAGCGGGGGGGCCTCTACGCAGTATTTT
CDR3aa: CASSYRSSGGASTQYF

v_gene: TRBV4-1
j_gene: TRBJ1-5
d_gene: .
abundance: .
CDR3nt: TGCGCCAGCAGCCAAGACCCCCGGGGGGACAATCAGCCCCAGCATTTT
CDR3aa: CASSQDPRGDNQPQHF

v_gene: TRBV3-1/TRBV3-2
j_gene: TRBJ2-7
d_gene: .
abundance: .
CDR3nt: TGTGCCAGCAGCCAAGACTGGGGGACCTACGAGCAGTACTTC
CDR3aa: CASSQDWGTYEQYF